This passage covers 27 T cell receptor beta chains from one sample sequenced in a study of T cell responses to AZD1222 COVID-19 vaccine. The table came from immunoSEQ multiplex PCR; TCRdb's copy has only in-frame clones and leaves some out. The profile covers around 150,000 clones, with 90% appearing a single time and around 3.7% taken by the ten largest. Here the sequenced sample was peripheral blood, taken on day 0 of AZD1222 vaccination. These TCRs come from an adult in good health.

The rearrangement uses TRBV19 and TRBJ1-2; tentatively, D is TRBD1 (6 bases). CDR3 length equals 13 residues. The germline CDR1 and CDR2 sequences are LNHDA and SQIVND (reference sequence). With 3 bases removed from V and 8 bases from J, the gap between germline ends came to 13 bases. CDR3 protein: CASSIPGVVGYTF. CDR3 DNA: TGTGCCAGTAGTATTCCAGGGGTTGTAGGCTACACCTTC.

In its sample, this clone was seen many times. The genes are TRBV5-1 and TRBJ2-1; 8 positions match TRBD1. Germline lookup yields CDR1 SGHRS and CDR2 YFSETQ. The CDR3 is 15 residues long. The V segment lost 7 bases and the J segment 5 bases; nucleotides outside the gene matches: 11. CDR3 in DNA: TGCGCCAGCCAGGGGGCCTTCACACCGAACAATGAGCAGTTCTTC. This sequence encodes CASQGAFTPNNEQFF.

The rearrangement uses TRBV24-1 and TRBJ2-1; 7 positions match TRBD1. V dropped 3 bases and J dropped 0; count of bases not matched to a gene: 4. This CDR3 contains 16 residues. Per the germline V gene, CDR1 is KGHDR and CDR2 is SFDVKD. CDR3 sequence (DNA): TGTGCCACCAGTGATGTCAGGGGGAGCTCCTACAATGAGCAGTTCTTC. Encoded protein: CATSDVRGSSYNEQFF.

This chain connects TRBV24-1 to TRBJ2-7; D ambiguous. CDR3 length: 14 amino acids. Trimming left V 4 bases short and J 3 bases short, with 12 bases between. The V gene's germline CDR1 is KGHDR and CDR2 SFDVKD. This CDR3 reads CATSEDPAGYEQYF. DNA of the CDR3: TGTGCCACCAGTGAAGACCCGGCAGGCTACGAGCAGTACTTC.

V is TRBV6-2 or TRBV6-3 and J is TRBJ1-2, with D unresolved. This CDR3 is built from 15 residues. V lost 0 bases, J lost 3 bases, and 11 bases lay in between. Germline CDR1 is MNHEY and CDR2 is SVGEGT. In DNA, the CDR3 is TGTGCCAGCAGTTACTCGAGTCTCGGAGACTATGGCTACACCTTC. Residues: CASSYSSLGDYGYTF.

This clone has only one observation. The rearrangement uses TRBV13 and TRBJ2-7; 8 positions agree with TRBD2. The V gene's germline CDR1 is PRHDT and CDR2 FYEKMQ (reference sequence). The length of the CDR3 is 15 residues. Trimming took 5 bases from V and 4 from J; bases not matched to a gene: 10. Here the CDR3 DNA reads TGTGCCAGCAGCCGAAGCGGGAGTGGTATGTACGAGCAGTACTTC. Protein: CASSRSGSGMYEQYF.

J is TRBJ1-5 and V is TRBV6-5, with TRBD1 as a possible D gene (5 bases). Germline V gene sequence: CDR1 MNHEY, CDR2 SVGAGI. Trimming cost V 9 bases and J 3 bases, with 12 bases left between them. This CDR3 region has 13 residues. The CDR3 sequence is CASQGGTNQPQHF. The CDR3 nucleotides read TGTGCCAGTCAAGGAGGGACCAATCAGCCCCAGCATTTT.

The genes are TRBV21-1 and TRBJ2-7; TRBD1, as called in the table, went unchecked against the DNA. TRBV21-1 is described as a pseudogene. The CDR3 consists of 12 residues. CDR3 region: CASSKANTEQYF. CDR3 DNA sequence: TGTGCCAGCAGCAAAGCCAACACAGAGCAGTACTTC.

The chain uses TRBV6-2 or TRBV6-3 and TRBJ1-5; the D gene is possibly TRBD1 (6 bases). The germline gives CDR1 MNHEY, CDR2 SVGEGT. CDR3 length: 14 amino acids. V was cut by 1 base and J by 6 bases, with 10 bases left in between. CDR3 DNA sequence: TGTGCCAGCAGTTACTTAGGGGGGGCTCAGCCCCAGCATTTT. Its protein is CASSYLGGAQPQHF.

The gene calls are TRBV27 and TRBJ1-5; D perhaps matches TRBD1 (5 bases). V was cut by 8 bases and J by 3 bases, with 26 bases left in between. The CDR3 loop spans 18 amino acids. From germline, CDR1 is MNHEY and CDR2 SMNVEV (reference sequence). As DNA, the CDR3 is TGTGCCAGCCCTATTTCGCCGGGAAGAGGACACCTCAATCAGCCCCAGCATTTT. Protein product: CASPISPGRGHLNQPQHF.

The gene calls are TRBV5-6 and TRBJ2-5; D not resolved. The CDR3 is 12 residues long. Looked up from germline, CDR1 is SGHDT and CDR2 is YYEEEE. Trimming stripped 4 bases from V and 7 bases from J, with 11 bases between. DNA for the CDR3: TGTGCCAGCAGCCAGCGCGCAGGGACCCAGTACTTC. Encoded protein: CASSQRAGTQYF.

This chain joins TRBV7-2 and TRBJ2-1; TRBD1 matches 10 bases. The CDR3 contains 16 residues. After removal of 5 bases from V and 7 bases from J, the junction contained 11 bases not matched to a gene. Germline lookup yields CDR1 SGHTA and CDR2 FQGNSA. This chain's CDR3 is CASSPRQGAASNEQFF. DNA for the CDR3: TGTGCCAGCAGCCCCCGACAGGGGGCGGCATCAAATGAGCAGTTCTTC.

This sequence joins TRBV6-4 and TRBJ2-5, with TRBD2 identical over 14 bases. The germline gives CDR1 MRHNA, CDR2 SNTAGT. The CDR3 has 19 amino acids. J lost 0 bases, V lost 2 bases, and 8 bases had no gene match. CDR3 region: CASSDPPLTSGGDQETQYF. For the CDR3, the DNA is TGTGCCAGCAGTGACCCCCCCCTGACTAGCGGGGGGGACCAAGAGACCCAGTACTTC.

This clone occurred once. Other DNA sequences of this sample code for an identical CDR3. The chain links TRBV18 to TRBJ2-2; D unresolved. Germline loops: CDR1 KGHSH, CDR2 LQKENI. The CDR3 contains 12 residues. The ends were cut back, 3 bases at V and 2 bases at J, with 1 base in the middle. The CDR3 reads CASSPNTGELFF. The CDR3 bases are TGTGCCAGCTCACCTAACACCGGGGAGCTGTTTTTT.

This chain joins TRBV30 and TRBJ2-2; 7 bases line up with TRBD2. The CDR3 spans 16 residues. Trimming took 1 base from V and 4 from J; bases not matched to a gene: 9. Germline V lookup: CDR1 GTSNPN, CDR2 SVGIG (reference sequence). The CDR3 sequence is CAWSGVAGEATGELFF. DNA of the CDR3: TGTGCCTGGAGTGGTGTGGCGGGAGAGGCCACCGGGGAGCTGTTTTTT.

The chain combines TRBV9 with TRBJ1-3; the D is unclear. With 2 bases removed from V and 4 bases from J, the gap between germline ends came to 7 bases. Germline lookup yields CDR1 SGDLS and CDR2 YYNGEE. The CDR3 is 13 amino acids. Here the CDR3 reads CASSVTGGNTIYF. CDR3 DNA sequence: TGTGCCAGCAGCGTTACGGGGGGAAACACCATATATTTT.

This clone was detected a few times. The rearrangement links TRBV30 to TRBJ1-5; D uncertain. V was cut by 3 bases and J by 6 bases, with 18 bases left in between. The CDR3 is 15 residues long. Germline V gives CDR1 GTSNPN, CDR2 SVGIG (reference sequence). This chain's CDR3 is CAWSTDGGSSQPQHF. CDR3 DNA sequence: TGTGCCTGGAGCACGGATGGAGGATCGAGTCAGCCCCAGCATTTT.

V usage is TRBV29-1 and J usage is TRBJ2-5; 8 bases line up with TRBD2. Germline V CDR1 and CDR2: SQVTM, ANQGSEA. V lost 5 bases, J lost 5 bases, and 7 bases stayed unmatched. CDR3 length: 13 residues. The CDR3 region is CSVPWTSMETQYF. CDR3 coding DNA: TGCAGCGTTCCGTGGACTAGCATGGAGACCCAGTACTTC.

The chain combines TRBV21-1 with TRBJ1-1. TRBV21-1 is classified as a pseudogene. This CDR3 has 14 amino acids. This CDR3 reads CAYQGRNLNTEAFF. CDR3 coding DNA: TGTGCCTATCAAGGGAGAAACTTGAACACTGAAGCTTTCTTT.

The rearrangement links TRBV30 to TRBJ1-2, with 7 bases lining up with TRBD1. CDR1 is GTSNPN and CDR2 is SVGIG in the germline V gene (reference sequence). This CDR3 is 15 amino acids long. Unmatched junction bases numbered 8, after V lost 4 bases and J lost 0 bases. CDR3 loop: CAWNPMGQSNYGYTF. DNA for the CDR3: TGTGCCTGGAATCCTATGGGACAGTCTAACTATGGCTACACCTTC.

The V gene is TRBV10-3, the J gene TRBJ2-1, with D maybe TRBD1 (6 bases). The CDR3 loop spans 14 amino acids. Per germline, CDR1 ENHRY and CDR2 SYGVKD. V gave up 6 bases and J gave up 5 bases, with 14 bases separating them. CDR3 nucleotides: TGTGCCATCAGCCACAGGGAGTCGGACAATGAGCAGTTCTTC. Its translation is CAISHRESDNEQFF.

This clone was recorded only once. The rearrangement joins TRBV11-3 to TRBJ1-3; maybe TRBD1 (5 bases). V lost 1 base and J 8 bases, leaving 15 bases between the germline ends. Per the germline V gene, CDR1 is SGHNT and CDR2 is YENEEA. This CDR3 comprises 15 residues. CDR3: CASSLVGAADDTIYF. CDR3 bases: TGTGCCAGCAGCTTAGTCGGGGCCGCGGATGACACCATATATTTT.

This rearrangement joins TRBV11-3 to TRBJ2-5; D call uncertain. The V gene's germline CDR1 is SGHNT and CDR2 YENEEA. V lost 2 bases and J 3 bases, leaving 10 bases between the germline ends. This CDR3 region has 14 residues. CDR3 sequence reads: CASSLRTGEETQYF. The DNA of the CDR3 is TGTGCCAGCAGCTTACGGACCGGAGAAGAGACCCAGTACTTC. Using reference TRBV11-3 and TRBJ2-5 for the parts outside the CDR3, the full variable domain is EAGVVQSPRYKIIEKKQPVAFWCNPISGHNTLYWYLQNLGQGPELLIRYENEEAVDDSQLPKDRFSAERLKGVDSTLKIQPAELGDSAVYLCASSLRTGEETQYFGPGTRLLVL.

The gene calls are TRBV21-1 and TRBJ1-5; TRBD1 was called by the table and not checked on the DNA. TRBV21-1 is a pseudogene. This CDR3 has 18 amino acids. Here the CDR3 reads CASSKKGAGLNSNQPQHF. For the CDR3, the DNA is TGTGCCAGCAGCAAAAAGGGGGCGGGACTGAATAGCAATCAGCCCCAGCATTTT.

This clone was found once. Other nucleotide sequences from this sample produce the same CDR3. The rearrangement links TRBV12-3 or TRBV12-4 to TRBJ1-1; D might be TRBD1 (5 bases). CDR3 length: 13 amino acids. The V end was cut by 4 bases, the J end by 2 bases, with 8 bases between. The CDR3 spells CASSSDRNTEAFF. CDR3 DNA: TGTGCCAGCAGTTCTGACAGAAACACTGAAGCTTTCTTT.

The chain uses TRBV27 and TRBJ2-7, with 8 bases lining up with TRBD1. There are 12 residues in the CDR3. Germline V gene data show CDR1 as MNHEY and CDR2 as SMNVEV (reference sequence). Trimming cost V 6 bases and J 6 bases; bases outside gene matches: 4. CDR3 DNA: TGTGCCAGCAGCGGACAGGGCCGCGAGCAGTACTTC. It is translated as CASSGQGREQYF.

The V gene is TRBV6-5, the J gene TRBJ2-3; TRBD2 matches 7 bases. Germline-derived CDR1 and CDR2 are MNHEY and SVGAGI. The CDR3 sequence is 16 residues long. Trimming took 2 bases from V and 0 from J; bases not matched to a gene: 5. This CDR3 reads CASSYTGGRSTDTQYF. CDR3 DNA: TGTGCCAGCAGTTACACGGGCGGGAGAAGCACAGATACGCAGTATTTT.